What follows are 23 T cell receptor beta chains derived from one specimen sequenced in a study of regulatory T cells in long-lasting Graves disease. iRepertoire HTBI primers and Arm-PCR of CDR3 regions built TCR beta libraries. TCRdb itself ran the multiplex PCR reads through MiXCR, one entry per CDR3 protein. This table has around 510,000 distinct CDR3 sequences, around 20% appearing once. Time point reported: persistent/refractory GD, antithyroid drugs over 5 years with positive TRAb. The TCR library was made from RNA that had been extracted from PBMCs in TRIzol. The sequences come from peripheral blood mononuclear cells (PBMCs), collected when the disease was refractory, from a patient treated with antithyroid drugs. These TCRs come from a female donor with Graves disease.

This clonotype was counted between two and nine times. CDR3 in amino acids: CASSFVDSEAFF. DNA of the CDR3: TGTGCCAGCAGCTTCGTCGACAGTGAAGCTTTCTTT. The rearrangement joins TRBV7-9 to TRBJ1-1, with a possible D match to TRBD1 (5 bases). CDR1 and CDR2 from the germline V gene are SEHNR and FQNEAQ (reference sequence). Trimming stripped 3 bases from V and 7 bases from J, with 9 bases between. The CDR3 runs 12 residues.

In its sample, this clonotype was seen a few times. This chain connects TRBV15 to TRBJ2-2; D is perhaps TRBD2 (5 bases). The CDR3 is made up of 15 amino acids. The V gene lost 0 bases and the J gene lost 3 bases, with 8 bases spanning the gap. Germline CDR1 LNHNV, CDR2 YYDKDF (reference sequence). The CDR3 DNA reads as TGTGCCACCAGCAGAGAGGACTCCTACACCGGGGAGCTGTTTTTT. As protein: CATSREDSYTGELFF.

Notes on this clonotype: Given a much more abundant clone one base away, this may be a read error. V usage is TRBV20-1 and J usage is TRBJ2-7; the match to TRBD2 covers 7 bases. The CDR3 consists of 12 residues. Germline V gene lookup returns CDR1 DFQATT and CDR2 SNEGSKA (reference sequence). CDR3 DNA: TGCAGTGCCAGCTCTAGCGGAAACGAGCAGTGCTTC. As protein: CSASSSGNEQCF.

This clonotype was seen many times. This chain links TRBV11-2 with TRBJ1-6; 7 positions agree with TRBD1. After removal of 7 bases from V and 7 bases from J, the junction contained 10 bases not matched to a gene. The CDR3 is 15 residues long. CDR1 and CDR2 from the germline V gene are SGHAT and FQNNGV. As DNA, the CDR3 is TGTGCCAGCACCGCCGGGACAGAAGCCAATTCACCCCTCCACTTT. This translates into CASTAGTEANSPLHF.

The CDR3, as DNA: TGTGCCAGCAGTTTATACGCACAACCTGGCGATCAGCCCCAGCATTTT. This codes for CASSLYAQPGDQPQHF. The chain recombines TRBV27 with TRBJ1-5, with no clear D. CDR1 and CDR2 from the germline V gene are MNHEY and SMNVEV (reference sequence). The CDR3 length is 16 residues. V lost 1 base, J lost 5 bases, and 15 bases lay in between.

This clonotype has more than one count but fewer than ten. The chain couples TRBV6-1 to TRBJ2-2; D possibly matches TRBD1 or TRBD2 (5 bases each). CDR3 length equals 14 residues. Germline loops: CDR1 MNHNS, CDR2 SASEGT. V lost 7 bases and J 6 bases, leaving 15 bases between the germline ends. The CDR3 protein is CASIEGWSAGELFF. The CDR3 DNA follows: TGTGCCAGCATAGAGGGGTGGAGCGCCGGGGAGCTGTTTTTT.

This clonotype came up a few times. Just one base apart from a much larger clone, this may be a read error. The V call is TRBV28, the J call TRBJ2-2; D perhaps matches TRBD1 (6 bases). The CDR3 has 14 amino acids. Germline CDR1 MDHEN, CDR2 SYDVKM. Trimming pared 4 bases from V and 3 bases from J, leaving 9 bases between. CDR3 residues: CASSSGQYTGELFF. CDR3 DNA: TGTGCCAGCAGTTCTGGACAGTACACCGGGGAGCTGTTTTTT. Full variable domain (rest looked up from reference TRBV28 and TRBJ2-2): DVKVTQSSRYLVKRTGEKVFLECVQDMDHENMFWYRQDPGLGLRLIYFSYDVKMKEKGDIPEGYSVSREKKERFSLILESASTNQTSMYLCASSSGQYTGELFFGEGSRLTVL.

The table lists this clonotype with many counts. The chain links TRBV6-2 or TRBV6-3 to TRBJ1-2; D is uncertain. Germline values: CDR1 MNHEY, CDR2 SVGEGT. The CDR3 has 11 amino acids. Trimming removed 2 bases at V and 7 bases at J, with 5 bases between. Written as DNA, the CDR3 is TGTGCCAGCAGTTACGGAGCTGGCTACACCTTC. Encoded protein: CASSYGAGYTF.

The sample holds many counts of this clonotype. The chain joins TRBV28 to TRBJ1-4; tentatively, D is TRBD1 (5 bases). The germline V gene has CDR1 MDHEN and CDR2 SYDVKM. Trimming pared 5 bases from V and 8 bases from J, leaving 18 bases between. This CDR3 is 15 amino acids long. CDR3 coding DNA: TGTGCCAGCAGTGAGCGGGGCGGGAGGGAGGAAAAACTGTTTTTT. Residues: CASSERGGREEKLFF. The full variable domain, completed using reference TRBV28 and TRBJ1-4, is DVKVTQSSRYLVKRTGEKVFLECVQDMDHENMFWYRQDPGLGLRLIYFSYDVKMKEKGDIPEGYSVSREKKERFSLILESASTNQTSMYLCASSERGGREEKLFFGSGTQLSVL.

The chain combines TRBV20-1 with TRBJ1-1, with a tentative D call TRBD1 (6 bases). Germline V gene lookup returns CDR1 DFQATT and CDR2 SNEGSKA (reference sequence). The CDR3 is 14 amino acids. V lost 6 bases to trimming and J lost 0 bases, with 14 bases between them. The CDR3 spells CSAPRRGMNTEAFF. The DNA for the CDR3 is TGCAGTGCCCCACGGAGGGGGATGAACACTGAAGCTTTCTTT.

The chain recombines TRBV4-1 with TRBJ1-4; 8 nucleotides agree with TRBD1. Germline assignment: CDR1 MGHRA and CDR2 YSYEKL. The CDR3 contains 17 residues. The V and J ends lost 4 bases and 7 bases, in that order; junction bases with no gene match: 14. DNA of the CDR3: TGCGCCAGCAGCCCGAATCCATTCAGGGGGCGAGGTGAAAAACTGTTTTTT. Amino acids: CASSPNPFRGRGEKLFF.

This clonotype was observed a few times. The chain links TRBV18 to TRBJ2-2; 7 bases are a match to TRBD2. V gave up 6 bases and J gave up 0 bases; unmatched junction bases: 4. The CDR3 totals 15 residues. Germline CDR1 and CDR2: KGHSH and LQKENI. The CDR3 region is CASSPSGANTGELFF. CDR3 DNA: TGTGCCAGCTCCCCTAGCGGAGCGAACACCGGGGAGCTGTTTTTT.

The rearrangement links TRBV20-1 to TRBJ2-2; D not certain. CDR3 size: 13 residues. Looked up from germline, CDR1 is DFQATT and CDR2 is SNEGSKA (reference sequence). Trimming removed 4 bases from V and 1 base from J, with 7 bases in between. This CDR3 reads CSATDGNTGELFF. DNA for the CDR3: TGCAGTGCTACCGACGGGAACACCGGGGAGCTGTTTTTT.

This clonotype was picked up a small number of times. This chain connects TRBV19 to TRBJ1-6; D might be TRBD1 (5 bases). The CDR3 length is 14 residues. Germline V gene lookup returns CDR1 LNHDA and CDR2 SQIVND (reference sequence). Trimming left V 7 bases short and J 9 bases short, with 16 bases between. The CDR3 here is CASKDYKGPSPLHF. Written as DNA, the CDR3 is TGTGCCAGTAAGGACTACAAGGGGCCTTCACCCCTCCACTTT. The entire variable domain, with the rest obtained from reference TRBV19 and TRBJ1-6, is as follows: DGGITQSPKYLFRKEGQNVTLSCEQNLNHDAMYWYRQDPGQGLRLIYYSQIVNDFQKGDIAEGYSVSREKKESFPLTVTSAQKNPTAFYLCASKDYKGPSPLHFGNGTRLTVT.

This clonotype appeared a few times. This chain joins TRBV19 and TRBJ2-5; D not certain. Germline V gives CDR1 LNHDA, CDR2 SQIVND (reference sequence). The CDR3 length is 14 residues. Trimming shortened V by 1 base and J by 5 bases, and 11 bases separated the two germline ends. CDR3 in amino acids: CASSIVPKGETQYF. As DNA, the CDR3 is TGTGCCAGTAGTATAGTACCGAAAGGGGAGACCCAGTACTTC.

The sample holds a few counts of this clonotype. V gene TRBV20-1 combines with J gene TRBJ2-7, with 7 bases lining up with TRBD2. Germline CDR1 DFQATT, CDR2 SNEGSKA (reference sequence). With V trimmed by 2 bases and J by 4 bases, 5 bases remained unmatched. This CDR3 is 13 amino acids long. The CDR3 DNA sequence: TGCAGTGCTAGAAATAGCGGGCTATACGAGCAGTACTTC. It encodes CSARNSGLYEQYF.

The sample holds many counts of this clonotype. The rearrangement uses TRBV30 and TRBJ1-1; 7 nucleotides align to TRBD1. V lost 1 base, J lost 11 bases, and 10 bases stayed unmatched. CDR1 and CDR2 (germline): GTSNPN, SVGIG (reference sequence). This CDR3 has 13 residues. The CDR3 reads CAWSAQPGQPAFF. Here the CDR3 DNA reads TGTGCCTGGAGTGCACAACCGGGACAGCCGGCTTTCTTT.

This clonotype was detected many times. DNA for the CDR3: TGTGCCAGCAGGCCGGGACGGGAGAACACAGATACGCAGTATTTT. It yields the protein CASRPGRENTDTQYF. The chain employs TRBV28 and TRBJ2-3, with D possibly matching TRBD2 (6 bases). This CDR3 has 15 residues. Germline V CDR1 and CDR2: MDHEN, SYDVKM. V was clipped by 6 bases and J by 2 bases, with 15 bases between them. Looking up the rest from reference TRBV28 and TRBJ2-3 gives the full variable domain: DVKVTQSSRYLVKRTGEKVFLECVQDMDHENMFWYRQDPGLGLRLIYFSYDVKMKEKGDIPEGYSVSREKKERFSLILESASTNQTSMYLCASRPGRENTDTQYFGPGTRLTVL.

The chain couples TRBV20-1 to TRBJ2-7; the D is unclear. With 6 bases removed from V and 4 bases from J, the gap between germline ends came to 13 bases. This CDR3 has 12 amino acids. Germline V gives CDR1 DFQATT, CDR2 SNEGSKA (reference sequence). This chain's CDR3 is CSAPRPGYEQYF. The CDR3 bases are TGCAGTGCGCCCCGGCCTGGATACGAGCAGTACTTC.

This chain joins TRBV28 and TRBJ1-5; D is unclear. The CDR3 is made up of 16 amino acids. The germline CDR1 and CDR2 sequences are MDHEN and SYDVKM. V lost 3 bases, J lost 1 base, and 13 bases lay in between. This CDR3 is CASSFPRFESNQPQHF. In DNA, the CDR3 is TGTGCCAGCAGTTTTCCTCGATTCGAAAGCAATCAGCCCCAGCATTTT. The full variable domain, completed using reference TRBV28 and TRBJ1-5, is DVKVTQSSRYLVKRTGEKVFLECVQDMDHENMFWYRQDPGLGLRLIYFSYDVKMKEKGDIPEGYSVSREKKERFSLILESASTNQTSMYLCASSFPRFESNQPQHFGDGTRLSIL.

This clonotype appeared a few times. This sequence joins TRBV9 and TRBJ2-3; D remains unclear. Trimming left V 4 bases short and J 1 base short, with 10 bases between. CDR1 and CDR2 from the germline V gene are SGDLS and YYNGEE. The CDR3 is 14 amino acids. The CDR3 loop reads CASSFHRGTDTQYF. The CDR3 region has the DNA TGTGCCAGCAGCTTCCACCGGGGCACAGATACGCAGTATTTT. Full variable domain (missing parts from reference TRBV9 and TRBJ2-3): DSGVTQTPKHLITATGQRVTLRCSPRSGDLSVYWYQQSLDQGLQFLIQYYNGEERAKGNILERFSAQQFPDLHSELNLSSLELGDSALYFCASSFHRGTDTQYFGPGTRLTVL.

This clonotype was observed a few times. The rearrangement joins TRBV7-3 to TRBJ2-2; D unclear. This CDR3 contains 13 residues. V lost 1 base, J lost 7 bases, and 7 bases lay in between. Per the germline V gene, CDR1 is SGHTA and CDR2 is FQGTGA. CDR3 in DNA: TGTGCCAGCAGCTTAAATGGGGACGGGGAGCTGTTTTTT. The encoded protein is CASSLNGDGELFF.

This clonotype was recorded a few times. This chain uses TRBV7-2 with TRBJ2-2, with 14 bases that match TRBD2. CDR3 length: 17 amino acids. Looked up from germline, CDR1 is SGHTA and CDR2 is FQGNSA. The ends lost 5 bases at V and 5 bases at J; junction bases unmatched: 7. The CDR3 sequence is CASSAGLAGARTGELFF. DNA for the CDR3: TGTGCCAGCAGCGCGGGACTAGCGGGAGCTCGGACCGGGGAGCTGTTTTTT.